The 24 T cell receptor beta chains below were found in one sample sequenced in a study of blood T cell repertoires in COVID-19. Generated by immunoSEQ multiplex PCR, the TCRdb table keeps only in-frame clones and is missing some. In the table there are some 200,000 clones, 80% to 90% of which are singletons. The specimen sequenced was peripheral blood. The receptors come from a young man with active or convalescent COVID-19.

The V gene is TRBV5-6, the J gene TRBJ2-7; 11 nucleotides match TRBD2. CDR1 is SGHDT, CDR2 YYEEEE, per germline. The V and J ends lost 4 bases and 4 bases, in that order; junction bases with no gene match: 10. This CDR3 spans 16 amino acids. The CDR3 DNA sequence: TGTGCCAGCAGCCCGCGATTACTAGCGGGAGCTTACGAGCAGTACTTC. Residues: CASSPRLLAGAYEQYF.

V is TRBV29-1 and J is TRBJ2-3; no definite D call. V dropped 8 bases and J dropped 0 bases, with 15 bases sitting between them. The CDR3 sequence is 14 residues long. Germline lookup yields CDR1 SQVTM and CDR2 ANQGSEA. The CDR3 DNA sequence: TGCAGCAACCTAAAGAGTTCTAGCACAGATACGCAGTATTTT. Its translation: CSNLKSSSTDTQYF.

This sequence joins TRBV5-4 and TRBJ2-7; TRBD1 agrees at 8 bases. CDR1 and CDR2 from the germline V gene are SGHNT and YYREEE (reference sequence). The CDR3 is 14 amino acids. V trimming: 3 bases; J trimming: 3 bases; junction bases outside the gene matches: 5. Here the CDR3 DNA reads TGTGCCAGCAGCTATGGACAGGGCGGCTACGAGCAGTACTTC. It translates to CASSYGQGGYEQYF.

V usage is TRBV5-1 and J usage is TRBJ2-1, with D perhaps matching TRBD2 (6 bases). Germline assignment: CDR1 SGHRS and CDR2 YFSETQ. Deletions cut 0 bases from V and 5 bases from J, with 15 bases between. The CDR3 runs to 16 residues. The CDR3 DNA is TGCGCCAGCAGCTTGGGACTAGGCCCTTCAAACAATGAGCAGTTCTTC. Translated: CASSLGLGPSNNEQFF.

The CDR3 loop is CASSKPGSVNTEAFF. CDR3 sequence (DNA): TGTGCCAGTAGCAAACCAGGATCTGTCAACACTGAAGCTTTCTTT. The rearrangement uses TRBV19 and TRBJ1-1; no clear D. The CDR3 totals 15 residues. Trimming removed 6 bases from V and 2 bases from J, with 16 bases in between. The germline gives CDR1 LNHDA, CDR2 SQIVND (reference sequence).

CDR3 protein: CASSHGGANEQFF. Written as DNA, the CDR3 is TGTGCCAGCAGCCATGGGGGGGCCAACGAGCAGTTCTTC. This sequence joins TRBV4-2 and TRBJ2-1, with a weak D call TRBD2 (7 bases). The germline CDR1 and CDR2 sequences are LGHNA and YNFKEQ. The CDR3 length is 13 residues. With 3 bases removed from V and 10 bases from J, the gap between germline ends came to 13 bases.

This chain uses TRBV15 with TRBJ1-5; D gene unclear. Trimming removed 2 bases at V and 3 bases at J, with 14 bases between. CDR1 is LNHNV and CDR2 is YYDKDF in the germline V gene (reference sequence). The CDR3 contains 16 residues. Here the CDR3 DNA reads TGTGCCACCAGCAGAATCGGGTTGGGAGACAATCAGCCCCAGCATTTT. Translating it yields CATSRIGLGDNQPQHF.

The chain combines TRBV7-2 with TRBJ1-5; TRBD1 matches at 7 bases. With 1 base clipped from V and 5 bases from J, the junction kept 5 bases outside the gene matches. Germline values: CDR1 SGHTA, CDR2 FQGNSA. The CDR3 is 15 amino acids. CDR3 sequence (DNA): TGTGCCAGCAGCTTAGGACAGGGTGGCTATCAGCCCCAGCATTTT. Its protein product is CASSLGQGGYQPQHF. Based on the CDR3 plus reference TRBV7-2 and TRBJ1-5, the full variable domain is GAGVSQSPSNKVTEKGKDVELRCDPISGHTALYWYRQSLGQGLEFLIYFQGNSAPDKSGLPSDRFSAERTGGSVSTLTIQRTQQEDSAVYLCASSLGQGGYQPQHFGDGTRLSIL.

The chain has TRBV11-2 and TRBJ1-1; a possible D gene is TRBD1 (5 bases). Germline CDR1 and CDR2: SGHAT and FQNNGV. The V end lost 5 bases, the J end lost 4 bases, and 20 bases lay between the germline ends. The CDR3 totals 16 residues. The CDR3 region has the DNA TGTGCCAGCAGCCCCACCGGCGGGACTGCCACCACTGAAGCTTTCTTT. It specifies CASSPTGGTATTEAFF.

The chain employs TRBV28 and TRBJ1-5; D is undetermined. Trimming took off 2 bases at V and 1 base at J, with 12 bases between the two ends. The CDR3 runs 16 residues. Germline assignment: CDR1 MDHEN and CDR2 SYDVKM. The CDR3 nucleotides read TGTGCCAGCAGTTTACACCTACCCTCAAGCAATCAGCCCCAGCATTTT. Residues: CASSLHLPSSNQPQHF.

The chain links TRBV2 to TRBJ2-1, with 14 bases that match TRBD2. In germline, CDR1 is SNHLY, CDR2 FYNNEI. Trimming removed 2 bases from V and 11 bases from J; junction bases left unmatched: 5. The CDR3 is made up of 15 amino acids. The CDR3 bases are TGTGCCAGCAGTGAATCGGGACTAGCGGGAGTGAAGCAGTTCTTC. Translation: CASSESGLAGVKQFF.

The V call is TRBV4-2, the J call TRBJ2-3, with TRBD2 matching 11 bases. Per the germline V gene, CDR1 is LGHNA and CDR2 is YNFKEQ. With 2 bases clipped from V and 0 bases from J, the junction kept 10 bases outside the gene matches. This CDR3 spans 19 amino acids. The CDR3 DNA sequence: TGTGCCAGCAGCCAACCGCCGGGACTAGCGGCGGATAGCACAGATACGCAGTATTTT. As protein: CASSQPPGLAADSTDTQYF.

The V gene is TRBV7-6, the J gene TRBJ2-5; 9 bases align to TRBD1. CDR1 and CDR2 from the germline V gene are SGHVS and FNYEAQ. J was trimmed by 2 bases and V by 2 bases; bases with no gene match: 9. This CDR3 comprises 17 residues. CDR3 region: CASSLLPKQGAQETQYF. The DNA of the CDR3 is TGTGCCAGCAGCTTACTTCCGAAACAGGGGGCTCAAGAGACCCAGTACTTC.

V is TRBV6-4 and J is TRBJ1-1; perhaps TRBD1 as D (5 bases). The CDR3 has 15 amino acids. Per the germline V gene, CDR1 is MRHNA and CDR2 is SNTAGT. The V gene lost 5 bases and the J gene lost 4 bases, with 17 bases spanning the gap. CDR3 coding DNA: TGTGCCAGCAGTCCTCAGGGCTCCTCCGGCACTGAAGCTTTCTTT. This encodes CASSPQGSSGTEAFF.

The CDR3 sequence is CASSLVVGAEGYTF. The CDR3 bases are TGTGCCAGCAGCTTGGTGGTGGGGGCCGAGGGCTACACCTTC. The chain links TRBV5-4 to TRBJ1-2; possibly TRBD1 for D (6 bases). Trimming took off 0 bases at V and 8 bases at J, with 14 bases between the two ends. Germline CDR1 reads SGHNT; CDR2 reads YYREEE (reference sequence). This CDR3 comprises 14 residues.

V usage is TRBV23-1 and J usage is TRBJ2-7; 7 bases fit TRBD1. TRBV23-1 falls under the ORF class, with uncertain function. V shed 7 bases and J 3 bases; nucleotides not matched to a gene: 3. This CDR3 has 12 amino acids. The CDR3 here is CASTRQGYEQYF. CDR3 DNA sequence: TGCGCCAGCACCCGACAGGGCTACGAGCAGTACTTC.

V is TRBV5-1 and J is TRBJ2-1; D ambiguous. Germline CDR1 reads SGHRS; CDR2 reads YFSETQ. The CDR3 is 13 amino acids. Trimming pared 3 bases from V and 5 bases from J, leaving 9 bases between. CDR3 protein: CASSWRRDNEQFF. Here the CDR3 DNA reads TGCGCCAGCAGCTGGAGACGAGACAATGAGCAGTTCTTC.

CDR3 in amino acids: CASATVGWGRTDTQYF. The CDR3 nucleotides are TGTGCCAGCGCTACCGTTGGTTGGGGGCGCACAGATACGCAGTATTTT. This sequence joins TRBV27 and TRBJ2-3; D perhaps matches TRBD1 (6 bases). CDR3 length: 16 amino acids. Germline V lookup: CDR1 MNHEY, CDR2 SMNVEV (reference sequence). Trimming stripped 8 bases from V and 1 base from J, with 19 bases between.

The chain uses TRBV5-1 and TRBJ2-3; 8 bases map to TRBD1. The CDR3 covers 16 residues. The germline gives CDR1 SGHRS, CDR2 YFSETQ. V lost 4 bases, J lost 0 bases, and 7 bases stayed unmatched. The CDR3 is CASSLGTGSSTDTQYF. In DNA form, the CDR3 reads TGCGCCAGCAGCCTTGGGACAGGCTCTAGCACAGATACGCAGTATTTT. The full variable domain, its missing parts supplied by reference TRBV5-1 and TRBJ2-3, is KAGVTQTPRYLIKTRGQQVTLSCSPISGHRSVSWYQQTPGQGLQFLFEYFSETQRNKGNFPGRFSGRQFSNSRSEMNVSTLELGDSALYLCASSLGTGSSTDTQYFGPGTRLTVL.

This chain links TRBV6-5 with TRBJ2-5; TRBD2 matches at 8 bases. The germline V gene has CDR1 MNHEY and CDR2 SVGAGI. Unmatched junction bases numbered 12, after V lost 10 bases and J lost 5 bases. The length of the CDR3 is 14 residues. CDR3 in DNA: TGTGCCATCCTACTAGCGGCCGAGGGGGAGACCCAGTACTTC. This sequence encodes CAILLAAEGETQYF.

The chain is built from TRBV4-2 and TRBJ2-5, with TRBD1 matching over 8 bases. Germline trimming cut 0 bases from V and 4 bases from J; bases unmatched to any gene: 4. This CDR3 has 15 amino acids. CDR1 is LGHNA and CDR2 is YNFKEQ in the germline V gene. The DNA for the CDR3 is TGTGCCAGCAGCCAAGACGTAGGACAGGGAGAGACCCAGTACTTC. Translation: CASSQDVGQGETQYF.

V gene TRBV27 combines with J gene TRBJ1-4, with D perhaps TRBD1 (5 bases). Trimming left V 3 bases short and J 8 bases short, with 13 bases between. The CDR3 is made up of 14 amino acids. Per germline, CDR1 MNHEY and CDR2 SMNVEV (reference sequence). The CDR3 loop reads CASSLQGGKEKLFF. In nucleotides, the CDR3 is TGTGCCAGCAGTTTGCAGGGAGGGAAAGAAAAACTGTTTTTT.

The rearrangement links TRBV6-1 to TRBJ2-1; TRBD2 matches 12 bases. With 4 bases clipped from V and 2 bases from J, the junction kept 9 bases outside the gene matches. The CDR3 is 18 amino acids. CDR1 is MNHNS, CDR2 SASEGT, per germline. In DNA form, the CDR3 reads TGTGCCAGCAGTGTAAGGACTAGCGGGACGCGCACCTACAATGAGCAGTTCTTC. Residues: CASSVRTSGTRTYNEQFF.

The rearrangement links TRBV30 to TRBJ1-3; D uncertain. The CDR3 is 12 amino acids. Germline CDR1 and CDR2: GTSNPN and SVGIG (reference sequence). V lost 2 bases and J lost 5, with 7 bases in between. In nucleotides, the CDR3 is TGTGCCTGGAGTAGAGAACGAAACACCATATATTTT. Its translation: CAWSRERNTIYF.